The present T cell receptor (beta chain) was sequenced within a study of T cells in localized non-small cell lung cancer. Notes on the study in general: A median of 57 clones ranked among the top 100 in tumor appeared in adjacent lung. Peak T cell clonality was found in uninvolved adjacent lung, exceeding tumor.

Clones were read by immunoSEQ multiplex PCR, and TCRdb kept only the in-frame ones, dropping some. The profile covers under 150,000 clones, with more than 80% appearing a single time and around 1.8% taken by the ten largest. As for this clone: The antigen is undetermined.

J lost 4 bases, V lost 4 bases, and 4 bases had no gene match. The germline V gene encodes CDR1 MGHRA and CDR2 YSYEKL. The CDR3 is 15 amino acids. V and J are TRBV4-1 and TRBJ2-6; 7 nucleotides agree with TRBD1. Sequenced material: peripheral blood, taken before any cancer treatment. The TCR sequence derives from a female donor of 60 years or more with stage I lung adenocarcinoma. The CDR3 spells CASSLQGVGANVLTF. CDR3 bases: TGCGCCAGCAGCCTCCAGGGGGTCGGGGCCAACGTCCTGACTTTC.